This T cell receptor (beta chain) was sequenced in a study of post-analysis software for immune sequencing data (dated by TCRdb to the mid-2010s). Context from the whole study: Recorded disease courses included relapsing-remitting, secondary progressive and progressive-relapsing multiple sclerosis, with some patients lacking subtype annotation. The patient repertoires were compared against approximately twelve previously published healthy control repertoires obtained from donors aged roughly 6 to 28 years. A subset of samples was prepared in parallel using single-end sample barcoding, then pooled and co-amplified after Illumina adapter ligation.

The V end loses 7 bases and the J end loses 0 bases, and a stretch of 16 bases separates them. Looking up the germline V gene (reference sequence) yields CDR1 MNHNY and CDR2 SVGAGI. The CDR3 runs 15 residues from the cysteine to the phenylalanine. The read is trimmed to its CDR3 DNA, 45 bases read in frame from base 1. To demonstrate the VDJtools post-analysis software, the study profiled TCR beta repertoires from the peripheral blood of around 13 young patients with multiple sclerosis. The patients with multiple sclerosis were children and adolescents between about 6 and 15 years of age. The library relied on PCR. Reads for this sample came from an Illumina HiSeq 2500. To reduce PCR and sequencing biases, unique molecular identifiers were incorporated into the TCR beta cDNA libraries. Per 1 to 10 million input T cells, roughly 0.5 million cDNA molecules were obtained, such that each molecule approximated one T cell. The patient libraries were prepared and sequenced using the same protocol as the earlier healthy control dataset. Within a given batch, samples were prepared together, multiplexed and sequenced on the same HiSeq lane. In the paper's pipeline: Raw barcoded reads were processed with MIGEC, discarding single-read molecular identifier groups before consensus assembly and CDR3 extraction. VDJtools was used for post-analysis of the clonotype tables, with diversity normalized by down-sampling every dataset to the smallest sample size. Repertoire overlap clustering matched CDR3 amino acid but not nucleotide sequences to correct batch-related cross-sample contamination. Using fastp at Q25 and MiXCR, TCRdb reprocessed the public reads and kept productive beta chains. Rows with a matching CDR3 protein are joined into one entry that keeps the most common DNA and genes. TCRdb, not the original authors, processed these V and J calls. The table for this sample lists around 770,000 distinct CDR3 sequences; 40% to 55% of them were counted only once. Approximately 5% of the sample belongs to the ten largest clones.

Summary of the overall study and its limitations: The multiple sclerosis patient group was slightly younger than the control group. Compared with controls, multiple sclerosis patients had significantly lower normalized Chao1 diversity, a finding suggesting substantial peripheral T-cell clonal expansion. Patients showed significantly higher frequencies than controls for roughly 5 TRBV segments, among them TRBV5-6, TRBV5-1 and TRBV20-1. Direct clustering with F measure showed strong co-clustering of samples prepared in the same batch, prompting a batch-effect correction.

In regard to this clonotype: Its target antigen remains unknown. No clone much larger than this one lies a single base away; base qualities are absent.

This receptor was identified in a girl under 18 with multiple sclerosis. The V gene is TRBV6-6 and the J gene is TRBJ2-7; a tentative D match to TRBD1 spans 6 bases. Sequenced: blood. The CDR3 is CASNPLPGVSYEQYF. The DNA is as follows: TGTGCCAGCAATCCCCTTCCAGGGGTCTCCTACGAGCAGTACTTC.